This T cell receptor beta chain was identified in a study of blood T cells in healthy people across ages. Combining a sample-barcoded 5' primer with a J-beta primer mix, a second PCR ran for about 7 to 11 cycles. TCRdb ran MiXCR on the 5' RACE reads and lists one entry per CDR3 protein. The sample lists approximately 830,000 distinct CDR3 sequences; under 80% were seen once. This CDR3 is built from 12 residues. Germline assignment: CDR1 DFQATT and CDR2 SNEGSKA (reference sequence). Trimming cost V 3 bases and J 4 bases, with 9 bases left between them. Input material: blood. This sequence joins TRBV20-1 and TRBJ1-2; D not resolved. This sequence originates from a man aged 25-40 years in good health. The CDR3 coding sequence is TGCAGTGCTAGCCTCGACGGCTATGGCTACACCTTC. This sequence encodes CSASLDGYGYTF.